Detailed here is one TCR beta chain. CDR1 and CDR2 from the germline V gene are MNHEY and SMNVEV (reference sequence). V was trimmed by 6 bases and J by 2 bases, leaving 11 bases between them. The CDR3 loop spans 13 amino acids. The sample originates from a study of blood T cell repertoires in COVID-19. Overall study context: PBMCs, B-cell-depleted T cells, or T cells provided the cDNA or gDNA that made up the material.

Original processing notes: By means of reference gene primer amplification, nucleated cell counts were estimated. Generated by immunoSEQ multiplex PCR, the TCRdb table keeps only in-frame clones and is missing some. V, J and clone size were drawn from that table, and D and trimming were deduced from the DNA. The table has 150,000 to 200,000 clones, 70% to 85% seen once. The clonotype comes from a woman in her 30s with acute or convalescent COVID-19. Material for sequencing was peripheral blood. V is TRBV27 and J is TRBJ2-7; maybe TRBD1 (5 bases). CDR3 nucleotide sequence: TGTGCCAGCAGGGGTTGGGGCACCTACGAGCAGTACTTC. Translation gives CASRGWGTYEQYF.